This T cell receptor beta chain was sequenced for a study of cytomegalovirus exposure and HLA in healthy donors. The V gene's germline CDR1 is SGHNT and CDR2 YYREEE (reference sequence). This CDR3 comprises 15 residues. V was clipped by 1 base and J by 5 bases; unmatched bases: 5. Notes on this clone: Its cognate antigen is unknown.

TCRdb keeps only in-frame clones here, not all; method: immunoSEQ multiplex PCR. The table lists around 130,000 clones, roughly 86% of them singletons. Study-wide points: Under in vitro conditions, three CMV-associated chains were confirmed as specific for CMV antigens. It was reportedly the case that the classifier diagnosed cytomegalovirus status with high specificity and sensitivity. Listed as cytomegalovirus-associated were 150 to 200 TCR beta chains. There were some public TCRs occurring in many donors, but most TCR sequences were rare.

The chain links TRBV5-4 to TRBJ2-5; 10 nucleotides line up with TRBD1. The TCR comes from a young man in good health and CMV-seronegative. Sequencing was performed on PBMCs. Here the CDR3 reads CASSLRQGASETQYF. The DNA of the CDR3 is TGTGCCAGCAGCTTGAGACAGGGGGCTAGCGAGACCCAGTACTTC.